Each of the 17 T cell receptor beta chains below was sequenced from the same sample in a study of CD8 T cells in cerebrospinal fluid in Alzheimer's disease. After re-calling the 10x single-cell sequencing reads, TCRdb lists one entry per CDR3 protein, DNA absent. The sample has about 1,200 distinct CDR3 sequences; the top ten hold approximately 7.6%. The sequenced material came from cerebrospinal fluid. The receptor set was obtained from a human donor with Alzheimer's disease.

This clonotype shows up as large by frequency. The genes are TRBV7-9 and TRBJ1-2. The CDR3 is 12 residues long. CDR1 and CDR2 from the germline V gene are SEHNR and FQNEAQ (reference sequence). CDR3 in amino acids: CASSLLLHGYTF.

This clonotype is classed as large (0.1 to 1%) by frequency. The chain employs TRBV7-2 and TRBJ2-2. This CDR3 has 14 amino acids. The germline CDR1 and CDR2 sequences are SGHTA and FQGNSA. CDR3 amino acids: CASSLMSGPGELFF.

By frequency, this clonotype registers medium-sized. This rearrangement joins TRBV6-5 to TRBJ1-3; the TCRdb D gene call, TRBD1, has no DNA to confirm it. CDR3 length: 16 amino acids. Germline loops: CDR1 MNHEY, CDR2 SVGAGI. CDR3: CASSYSSGGTGNTIYF.

Frequency places this clonotype as medium-sized. The rearrangement links TRBV10-3 to TRBJ2-5; TCRdb calls TRBD1, which cannot be checked without DNA. CDR3 size: 12 residues. CDR1 and CDR2 (germline): ENHRY, SYGVKD. This CDR3 reads CATSRETETQYF.

This chain uses TRBV2 with TRBJ2-5; TCRdb names TRBD2, which stays unverified in the absence of DNA. CDR1 is SNHLY, CDR2 FYNNEI, per germline. This CDR3 is built from 17 residues. The CDR3 here is CASSERLAGMYQETQYF.

In terms of frequency, this clonotype is medium-sized (0.01 to 0.1%). The chain combines TRBV14 with TRBJ1-6; TCRdb's assignment of TRBD1 cannot be checked, as there is no DNA. Germline CDR1 and CDR2: SGHDN and FVKESK. The CDR3 consists of 15 residues. The CDR3 loop reads CASSPQGSGASPLHF.

This clonotype is called medium-sized based on its frequency. The chain has TRBV10-3 and TRBJ2-1; TCRdb proposes TRBD2, but this gene call is untestable without DNA. CDR1 is ENHRY and CDR2 is SYGVKD in the germline V gene. This CDR3 has 16 amino acids. The CDR3 sequence: CAIRQLPGLAGAEQFF.

Considering frequency, this clonotype is medium-sized. The chain has TRBV5-1 and TRBJ1-1. This CDR3 has 13 amino acids. Per germline, CDR1 SGHRS and CDR2 YFSETQ. CDR3 residues: CASSLAPNNEAFF.

This clonotype counts as medium-sized by frequency. The chain carries TRBV19 and TRBJ2-1; TCRdb outputs TRBD1, but without DNA this stays unchecked. The CDR3 has 15 residues. Germline V gene lookup returns CDR1 LNHDA and CDR2 SQIVND (reference sequence). The CDR3 sequence is CASRRQGDLYNEQFF.

This clonotype is identified as large from frequency. The rearrangement joins TRBV20-1 to TRBJ2-7; there is no DNA to check the TCRdb D call of TRBD2. This CDR3 has 14 amino acids. The germline V gene encodes CDR1 DFQATT and CDR2 SNEGSKA (reference sequence). CDR3 sequence: CSARLREFSYEQYF.

Considering frequency, this clonotype is medium-sized (0.01 to 0.1%). The J gene is TRBJ2-4, the V gene TRBV19; without DNA, the TCRdb call of TRBD1 cannot be checked. CDR3 length: 15 amino acids. Per the germline V gene, CDR1 is LNHDA and CDR2 is SQIVND (reference sequence). CDR3 sequence: CASSIGGNPSDIQYF.

Considering frequency, this clonotype is medium-sized (0.01 to 0.1%). This chain joins TRBV6-6 and TRBJ2-5; TCRdb returns TRBD2, unconfirmable since there is no DNA. Germline-derived CDR1 and CDR2 are MNHNY and SVGAGI (reference sequence). The CDR3 extends over 13 amino acids. CDR3 in amino acids: CASLRLDQETQYF.

Considering frequency, this clonotype is medium-sized. The chain combines TRBV5-4 with TRBJ2-5; the D call from TCRdb, TRBD2, cannot be confirmed without DNA. The germline CDR1 and CDR2 sequences are SGHNT and YYREEE (reference sequence). The CDR3 runs to 17 residues. The CDR3 here is CASSEGRRVTLQETQYF.

This clonotype is classed as large by frequency. The rearrangement uses TRBV7-2 and TRBJ2-3. This CDR3 spans 12 amino acids. Germline CDR1 reads SGHTA; CDR2 reads FQGNSA. The CDR3 sequence is CASGSGRDTQYF.

By frequency, this clonotype is large. The rearrangement links TRBV7-9 to TRBJ1-1. The CDR3 loop spans 14 amino acids. Germline V gene data show CDR1 as SEHNR and CDR2 as FQNEAQ (reference sequence). CDR3 amino acids: CASFALAVSTEAFF.

This clonotype is labeled medium-sized based on frequency. The chain links TRBV2 to TRBJ2-1; checking the TCRdb D call of TRBD2 is not possible without DNA. Germline V gene sequence: CDR1 SNHLY, CDR2 FYNNEI. The CDR3 is 13 residues long. The CDR3 sequence is CASQGRSYNEQFF.

This clonotype is classed as medium-sized by frequency. The chain links TRBV18 to TRBJ2-1; the TCRdb call, TRBD2, lacks DNA for checking. Per the germline V gene, CDR1 is KGHSH and CDR2 is LQKENI. The length of the CDR3 is 13 residues. The CDR3 sequence is CASRTSAYNEQFF.